The 7 T cell receptor beta chains below were found in one sample sequenced in a study of OX40 agonist ivuxolimab in advanced cancers. The protocol was immunoSEQ multiplex PCR, while the TCRdb copy is restricted to in-frame clones and leaves out a portion. The data show 65,000 to 75,000 clones, with roughly 90% seen just once and about 1% held by the top ten. The material was CD4+ or CD8+ T cells sorted from blood, obtained in a trial of the OX40 agonist ivuxolimab. The receptors come from an adult with an advanced solid tumor such as melanoma, head and neck, liver or kidney cancer.

DNA of the CDR3: TGTGCCAGTAGTACCGCCGGACACTCCTACGAGCAGTACTTC. Translation gives CASSTAGHSYEQYF. The genes are TRBV19 and TRBJ2-7; D perhaps matches TRBD1 (5 bases). The CDR3 runs 14 residues. Per germline, CDR1 LNHDA and CDR2 SQIVND (reference sequence). V was clipped by 4 bases and J by 0 bases, with 10 bases between them.

The chain uses TRBV21-1 and TRBJ1-2; the table's D call of TRBD1 was not tested on the DNA. TRBV21-1 is a known pseudogene. The CDR3 length is 14 residues. CDR3 protein: CASSALEGAYGYTF. The DNA for the CDR3 is TGTGCCAGCAGCGCCCTTGAGGGGGCCTATGGCTACACCTTC.

This sequence joins TRBV18 and TRBJ2-5; weak D call: TRBD2 (5 bases). Trimming pared 6 bases from V and 0 bases from J, leaving 11 bases between. Looked up from germline, CDR1 is KGHSH and CDR2 is LQKENI. This CDR3 is built from 14 residues. The CDR3 protein is CASSPGTYQETQYF. CDR3 nucleotide sequence: TGTGCCAGCTCGCCGGGAACTTACCAAGAGACCCAGTACTTC.

The rearrangement uses TRBV2 and TRBJ2-5; D might be TRBD1 (5 bases). The CDR3 totals 14 residues. V was clipped by 5 bases and J by 2 bases, with 12 bases between them. Germline loops: CDR1 SNHLY, CDR2 FYNNEI. CDR3 sequence (DNA): TGTGCCAGCAGTTCCCAGGGAACTCAAGAGACCCAGTACTTC. Protein: CASSSQGTQETQYF.

This clone was seen just once. The V gene is TRBV28, the J gene TRBJ2-7; TRBD2 aligns across 11 bases. The J segment lost 7 bases and the V segment lost 6 bases, leaving 11 bases of the junction unmatched. This CDR3 contains 15 residues. Germline V gene data show CDR1 as MDHEN and CDR2 as SYDVKM. For the CDR3, the DNA is TGTGCCAGCAGCCCTCTACGGACTAGCGGGTTAGAGCAGTACTTC. Encoded protein: CASSPLRTSGLEQYF.

The CDR3 here is CASRPGTGGTDTQYF. CDR3 bases: TGTGCCAGCAGGCCCGGGACAGGGGGCACAGATACGCAGTATTTT. The chain carries TRBV7-9 and TRBJ2-3; 10 positions match TRBD1. The V gene end was trimmed by 6 bases and the J gene end by 1 base; junction bases not matched to a gene: 4. The CDR3 extends over 15 amino acids. Germline-derived CDR1 and CDR2 are SEHNR and FQNEAQ (reference sequence).

This chain joins TRBV7-2 and TRBJ2-1; no clear D. CDR3 size: 15 residues. The germline V and J ends were trimmed by 5 bases and 7 bases, with 18 bases remaining between them. Germline-derived CDR1 and CDR2 are SGHTA and FQGNSA. Here the CDR3 DNA reads TGTGCCAGCAGCCTCCTGGGGTCCAGTTGGAATGAGCAGTTCTTC. Translating it yields CASSLLGSSWNEQFF.